The present TCR beta chain was sequenced within a study of response to subunit inactivated influenza vaccine. The study's findings and limits: Authors suggested seasonal influenza vaccinations each recruit few new T cells.

Concerning this clonotype itself: Its cognate antigen is unknown.

Each CDR3 protein gets one entry after TCRdb re-called the RT-PCR reads with MiXCR. There are 450,000 to 600,000 distinct CDR3 sequences in the sample; 15% to 20% occur only once, and less than 4% lies in the top ten. Specimen: CD4+ T cells sorted from PBMCs, collected approximately 25 months after vaccination. The sequence derives from a man between 50 and 69 years old who received an inactivated influenza vaccine.

The CDR3 DNA reads as TGTGCCATCAGTGTGCAGGGGGACCAGCCCCAGCATTTT. Its protein product is CAISVQGDQPQHF. This rearrangement joins TRBV10-3 to TRBJ1-5; 7 nucleotides line up with TRBD1. V lost 4 bases, J lost 7 bases, and 4 bases stayed unmatched. The CDR3 sequence is 13 residues long. Looked up from germline, CDR1 is ENHRY and CDR2 is SYGVKD.